Detailed here is one TCR beta chain. No antigen is known for it. The data derive from a study of cytomegalovirus exposure and HLA in healthy donors. Study-level background: The 120 or so validation repertoires used a platform that matched the one used for the 666 first-cohort repertoires, as a later analysis reported. Whole-study results and caveats: Researchers catalogued some 160 TCR beta chains as cytomegalovirus-associated. In vitro confirmation showed a few CMV-associated chains to be CMV antigen specific.

Profiling relied on immunoSEQ multiplex PCR, and the TCRdb table lists in-frame clones only, not all of them. The table includes 200,000 to 250,000 clones, over 70% detected once. The CDR3 runs to 13 residues. Germline assignment: CDR1 SNHLY and CDR2 FYNNEI. V was cut by 8 bases and J by 6 bases, with 14 bases left in between. The donors were part of the validation cohort, which consisted of some 120 subjects and was separate from the first cohort of about 720 subjects. The receptor comes from a woman aged 25 to 39 in good health and CMV-seropositive. This sequence joins TRBV2 and TRBJ2-1; maybe TRBD1 (6 bases). Sequences were obtained from PBMCs. The CDR3: CASLALQGNEQFF. The CDR3 nucleotides read TGTGCCAGCCTTGCCCTACAGGGCAATGAGCAGTTCTTC.